This T cell receptor (beta chain) was sequenced in a study of blood T cell repertoires in COVID-19. Turning to the study itself: COVID-19 samples, acute and convalescent, were from the United States, Italy and Spain.

The data were produced by immunoSEQ multiplex PCR, yet TCRdb's version contains in-frame clones alone and is incomplete. The sample has some 250,000 clones, around 90% seen once. Germline CDR1 is KGHSH and CDR2 is LQKENI. This CDR3 region has 18 residues. V lost 5 bases, J lost 0 bases, and 17 bases lay in between. This sequence was found in a woman aged 70-85 years with active or convalescent COVID-19. The chain combines TRBV18 with TRBJ1-6; D is undetermined. What was sequenced was peripheral blood. The CDR3 region has the DNA TGTGCCAGCTCATCGAGCAGCGGCCCAAGCTCCTATAATTCACCCCTCCACTTT. Translation gives CASSSSSGPSSYNSPLHF.